What follows are 27 T cell receptor beta chains derived from one specimen sequenced in a study of shared T cell receptors in the human thymus (dated by TCRdb to the early 2020s). The library was made by the immunoSEQ multiplex PCR assay. TCRdb holds this immuneACCESS table with in-frame rearrangements only. Some clones are missing; in checked studies, unresolved V genes explain under half, and the rest has no known cause. The sample table contains about 610,000 clones; only one count was recorded for roughly 90% of them. The ten largest clones add up to around 0.0099% of the sample. These records were also assigned to another study, of human thymus T cells.

The sample taken for sequencing was thymocytes. These receptors were taken from a boy under two years old with a congenital heart defect. Donor details come from another sample of the same person, matched by shared clones.

The chain joins TRBV9 to TRBJ2-7; D is possibly TRBD1 (6 bases). V lost 4 bases to trimming and J lost 6 bases, with 23 bases between them. Germline loops: CDR1 SGDLS, CDR2 YYNGEE. The CDR3 loop spans 16 amino acids. CDR3 DNA: TGTGCCAGCAGCCCTCGAAGACAGGCGTCGTCCCGCGAGCAGTACTTC. Amino acid sequence: CASSPRRQASSREQYF.

This clone occurred once. The chain recombines TRBV7-2 with TRBJ2-7, with TRBD1 identical over 7 bases. Germline CDR1 is SGHTA and CDR2 is FQGNSA. Unmatched junction bases numbered 3, after V lost 4 bases and J lost 0 bases. CDR3 length: 14 amino acids. CDR3 residues: CASSSRQGSYEQYF. For the CDR3, the DNA is TGTGCCAGCAGCTCCCGACAGGGCTCCTACGAGCAGTACTTC.

This rearrangement joins TRBV4-3 to TRBJ2-7; D call uncertain. This CDR3 is built from 15 residues. V dropped 0 bases and J dropped 0 bases, with 9 bases sitting between them. Germline assignment: CDR1 LGHNA and CDR2 YSLEER. The CDR3 loop reads CASSQDLAISYEQYF. The CDR3 nucleotides are TGCGCCAGCAGCCAAGACCTCGCGATCTCCTACGAGCAGTACTTC.

This clone was picked up one time. The chain recombines TRBV6-5 with TRBJ2-7, with TRBD1 matching over 7 bases. CDR1 MNHEY and CDR2 SVGAGI come from the germline V gene. Trimming at V came to 2 bases and at J to 2 bases, leaving 6 bases not matched to a gene. The CDR3 length is 15 residues. CDR3: CASSYTGAAPYEQYF. For the CDR3, the DNA is TGTGCCAGCAGTTACACAGGGGCCGCCCCCTACGAGCAGTACTTC.

This chain joins TRBV28 and TRBJ2-6, with 10 bases identical to TRBD1. Germline CDR1 is MDHEN and CDR2 is SYDVKM. V shed 7 bases and J 1 base; nucleotides not matched to a gene: 7. The CDR3 length is 17 residues. The CDR3 region has the DNA TGTGCCAGCACCCCACCGGGACAGGGGTCTGGGGCCAACGTCCTGACTTTC. It specifies CASTPPGQGSGANVLTF.

V usage is TRBV12-2 and J usage is TRBJ2-7; the D call in the table, TRBD1, was not verified against the DNA. TRBV12-2 is a recognized pseudogene. The CDR3 is made up of 15 amino acids. The CDR3 is CASRCGQPLSYEQYF. The CDR3 DNA reads TGTGCAAGTCGCTGTGGGCAGCCTCTCTCCTACGAGCAGTACTTC.

The chain couples TRBV19 to TRBJ2-1; maybe TRBD2 (6 bases). Trimming pared 6 bases from V and 0 bases from J, leaving 9 bases between. Per the germline V gene, CDR1 is LNHDA and CDR2 is SQIVND (reference sequence). The CDR3 is 14 amino acids. CDR3 DNA: TGTGCCAGTAGGAGCGGGTCCTCCTACAATGAGCAGTTCTTC. It codes for CASRSGSSYNEQFF.

The chain employs TRBV7-2 and TRBJ2-7; TRBD2 matches 16 bases. From germline, CDR1 is SGHTA and CDR2 FQGNSA. Trimming removed 2 bases from V and 5 bases from J; junction bases left unmatched: 6. There are 17 residues in the CDR3. CDR3 in amino acids: CASSLTGLAGGNHEQYF. The CDR3 DNA sequence: TGTGCCAGCAGCTTAACGGGACTAGCGGGAGGGAACCACGAGCAGTACTTC.

The rearrangement links TRBV18 to TRBJ1-1, with a possible D match to TRBD1 (5 bases). Germline V gives CDR1 KGHSH, CDR2 LQKENI. V gave up 5 bases and J gave up 5 bases, with 21 bases separating them. CDR3 length equals 16 residues. CDR3 DNA sequence: TGTGCCAGCTCAGGTTCCCCAGGGAGGTGGAGGACTGAAGCTTTCTTT. Translation gives CASSGSPGRWRTEAFF.

This rearrangement joins TRBV7-9 to TRBJ2-4; D is undetermined. Germline V lookup: CDR1 SEHNR, CDR2 FQNEAQ (reference sequence). The CDR3 runs to 15 residues. V lost 4 bases to trimming and J lost 1 base, with 11 bases between them. The CDR3 DNA is TGTGCCAGCAGCTCACAGAAGTTTGCCAAAAACATTCAGTACTTC. Amino acids: CASSSQKFAKNIQYF.

The CDR3 sequence: CASSLAGGPSETQYF. The CDR3 DNA is TGTGCCAGCAGCCTAGCGGGAGGGCCGTCGGAGACCCAGTACTTC. The V gene is TRBV4-2, the J gene TRBJ2-5; 11 positions match TRBD2. Germline CDR1 and CDR2: LGHNA and YNFKEQ. This CDR3 contains 15 residues. The V and J ends lost 4 bases and 5 bases, in that order; junction bases with no gene match: 6.

The V call is TRBV4-1, the J call TRBJ2-2; 8 positions match TRBD2. CDR3 size: 15 residues. The V segment lost 1 base and the J segment 7 bases; nucleotides outside the gene matches: 5. The germline V gene has CDR1 MGHRA and CDR2 YSYEKL. Written as DNA, the CDR3 is TGCGCCAGCAGCCAAGCCAGCGGGAGCCGCGGGGAGCTGTTTTTT. Residues: CASSQASGSRGELFF.

The DNA for the CDR3 is TGTGCCAGCAGGACTACTAGGGTCGGGCCCAATGAGCAGTTCTTC. Translating gives CASRTTRVGPNEQFF. The rearrangement uses TRBV4-2 and TRBJ2-1; D may be TRBD2 (5 bases). The CDR3 contains 15 residues. V gave up 6 bases and J gave up 6 bases, with 18 bases separating them. Germline V lookup: CDR1 LGHNA, CDR2 YNFKEQ.

The chain combines TRBV15 with TRBJ2-1; D may be TRBD1 (5 bases). CDR1 is LNHNV and CDR2 is YYDKDF in the germline V gene (reference sequence). This CDR3 contains 16 residues. Trimming took 0 bases from V and 7 from J, leaving 16 bases between them. This chain's CDR3 is CATSRDGAGNKNEQFF. CDR3 DNA sequence: TGTGCCACCAGCAGAGATGGGGCAGGGAATAAGAATGAGCAGTTCTTC.

This clone was observed a few times. V is TRBV5-6 and J is TRBJ1-1; TRBD1 might be the D (5 bases). This CDR3 has 15 residues. The V end lost 4 bases, the J end lost 0 bases, and 13 bases lay between the germline ends. Germline assignment: CDR1 SGHDT and CDR2 YYEEEE. CDR3 nucleotides: TGTGCCAGCAGCAGCTTTCAGGGCATGAACACTGAAGCTTTCTTT. Its translation: CASSSFQGMNTEAFF.

J is TRBJ2-7 and V is TRBV7-2; 10 bases align to TRBD1. After removal of 1 base from V and 2 bases from J, the junction contained 5 bases not matched to a gene. The CDR3 length is 16 residues. Germline lookup yields CDR1 SGHTA and CDR2 FQGNSA. For the CDR3, the DNA is TGTGCCAGCAGCTTAGTGGGACAGGGGACCGCCTACGAGCAGTACTTC. Protein: CASSLVGQGTAYEQYF.

Regarding this clone: Compared with germline, one end of the junction differs, possibly owing to a read error. This chain links TRBV7-2 with TRBJ2-1, with 12 bases aligning to TRBD2. In germline, CDR1 is SGHTA, CDR2 FQGNSA. This CDR3 contains 16 residues. The CDR3 here is CASSLGLGLAGHERLF. CDR3 nucleotide sequence: TGTGCCAGCAGCTTAGGACTGGGACTAGCGGGTCATGAGCGGCTCTTC.

This clone was picked up one time. V is TRBV27 and J is TRBJ2-7; D unclear. Germline V gene data show CDR1 as MNHEY and CDR2 as SMNVEV (reference sequence). V was pared by 3 bases and J by 2 bases, with 11 bases between. This CDR3 region has 14 residues. CDR3: CASSLGMGTYEQYF. CDR3 bases: TGTGCCAGCAGTTTGGGTATGGGCACCTACGAGCAGTACTTC.

This clone was counted once. The rearrangement joins TRBV2 to TRBJ2-2; TRBD1 aligns across 10 bases. Germline trimming cut 1 base from V and 4 bases from J; bases unmatched to any gene: 15. The CDR3 is 20 residues long. Germline V CDR1 and CDR2: SNHLY, FYNNEI. The CDR3 bases are TGTGCCAGCAGTGAAGTTCCCGGGACAGGGGCCCTAGTGAGCACCGGGGAGCTGTTTTTT. Translation gives CASSEVPGTGALVSTGELFF.

The chain combines TRBV27 with TRBJ2-7; 9 bases are a match to TRBD1. CDR3 length equals 14 residues. The germline CDR1 and CDR2 sequences are MNHEY and SMNVEV (reference sequence). The junction had 4 bases not matched to a gene; V was cut back by 5 bases and J by 2 bases. Here the CDR3 reads CASSGRTGAYEQYF. The DNA of the CDR3 is TGTGCCAGCAGTGGCCGGACAGGGGCCTACGAGCAGTACTTC.

The chain links TRBV7-2 to TRBJ2-7, with 7 bases aligning to TRBD1. The CDR3 spans 11 residues. Germline V CDR1 and CDR2: SGHTA, FQGNSA. The J segment lost 7 bases and the V segment lost 6 bases, leaving 3 bases of the junction unmatched. The CDR3 reads CASSSRGEQYF. CDR3 in DNA: TGTGCCAGCAGTTCCAGGGGGGAGCAGTACTTC.

This chain links TRBV15 with TRBJ2-6; D may be TRBD2 (5 bases). Trimming removed 3 bases at V and 2 bases at J, with 20 bases between. Germline V lookup: CDR1 LNHNV, CDR2 YYDKDF (reference sequence). The CDR3 has 19 amino acids. CDR3 coding DNA: TGTGCCACCAGCAGGGCGGAGGTGGAGGAGGATACTGGGGCCAACGTCCTGACTTTC. This translates into CATSRAEVEEDTGANVLTF.

This chain links TRBV14 with TRBJ2-5, with TRBD2 matching 16 bases. The CDR3 loop spans 18 amino acids. With V trimmed by 2 bases and J by 2 bases, 5 bases remained unmatched. CDR1 and CDR2 from the germline V gene are SGHDN and FVKESK. This CDR3 is CASSQTGLAGGSQETQYF. The CDR3 DNA sequence: TGTGCCAGCAGCCAAACGGGACTAGCGGGAGGGTCTCAAGAGACCCAGTACTTC.

J is TRBJ2-1 and V is TRBV6-6, with 10 positions matching TRBD2. V gave up 9 bases and J gave up 4 bases; unmatched junction bases: 3. Germline V CDR1 and CDR2: MNHNY, SVGAGI (reference sequence). The CDR3 totals 13 residues. The CDR3 protein is CASTSGMYNEQFF. The CDR3 DNA follows: TGTGCCAGTACTAGCGGGATGTACAATGAGCAGTTCTTC.

The rearrangement joins TRBV29-1 to TRBJ1-2, with 10 nucleotides matching TRBD1. Trimming removed 5 bases from V and 6 bases from J; junction bases left unmatched: 15. Germline V gene sequence: CDR1 SQVTM, CDR2 ANQGSEA. The length of the CDR3 is 16 residues. The CDR3: CSVKRSGQGVTNGYTF. In nucleotides, the CDR3 is TGCAGCGTTAAAAGGTCCGGACAGGGGGTGACAAATGGCTACACCTTC. Full variable domain (outside the CDR3, taken from reference TRBV29-1 and TRBJ1-2): SAVISQKPSRDICQRGTSLTIQCQVDSQVTMMFWYRQQPGQSLTLIATANQGSEATYESGFVIDKFPISRPNLTFSTLTVSNMSPEDSSIYLCSVKRSGQGVTNGYTFGSGTRLTVV.

V gene TRBV19 combines with J gene TRBJ1-2; D not resolved. Trimming left V 6 bases short and J 3 bases short, with 11 bases between. Germline-derived CDR1 and CDR2 are LNHDA and SQIVND (reference sequence). The CDR3 length is 13 residues. CDR3 DNA: TGTGCCAGTAGCCCCGAGGCCGACTATGGCTACACCTTC. It encodes CASSPEADYGYTF.

The chain uses TRBV4-3 and TRBJ2-3; 7 bases agree with TRBD2. The germline V gene has CDR1 LGHNA and CDR2 YSLEER. V was clipped by 0 bases and J by 3 bases; unmatched bases: 12. CDR3 length: 18 amino acids. CDR3 region: CASSQEGRAGDWTDTQYF. Here the CDR3 DNA reads TGCGCCAGCAGCCAAGAGGGTAGGGCGGGAGATTGGACAGATACGCAGTATTTT.